Following are 24 T cell receptor beta chains from one sample sequenced in a study of Graves' ophthalmopathy and Graves' hyperthyroidism. The authors amplified TCR beta CDR3 regions from RNA transcripts. HTBI primers served in a first-round RT-PCR, which a second-round multiplex PCR followed. MiXCR, applied by TCRdb to the multiplex PCR reads, yields one record per CDR3 protein. The sample comprises about 240,000 distinct CDR3 sequences, around 42% of which are singletons, and around half rests with the top ten. The sample consisted of peripheral blood. The source is an adult man with Graves' ophthalmopathy.

This chain links TRBV29-1 with TRBJ1-2; 7 bases align to TRBD1. CDR3 length equals 14 residues. Germline-derived CDR1 and CDR2 are SQVTM and ANQGSEA. Losses at the gene ends were 8 bases for V and 1 base for J; bases not matched to a gene: 10. The CDR3 is CSLAPQGFNYGYTF. CDR3 coding DNA: TGCAGCTTAGCACCACAGGGGTTTAACTATGGCTACACCTTC.

The genes are TRBV7-3 and TRBJ2-7; unclear D gene. There are 16 residues in the CDR3. The V gene's germline CDR1 is SGHTA and CDR2 FQGTGA. V was pared by 3 bases and J by 2 bases, with 17 bases between. The CDR3 DNA reads TGTGCCAGCAGCTTCCTCCCGACGTCTGGTCCCTACGAGCAGTACTTC. Translated: CASSFLPTSGPYEQYF.

This rearrangement joins TRBV2 to TRBJ1-6; 9 nucleotides line up with TRBD1. Germline values: CDR1 SNHLY, CDR2 FYNNEI. This CDR3 comprises 16 residues. V lost 6 bases and J lost 6; bases outside the gene matches: 9. The CDR3, as DNA: TGTGCCAGCAGCCAACAGGGGGCGATCGGTAATTCACCCCTCCACTTT. Its protein product is CASSQQGAIGNSPLHF. Full variable domain (rest looked up from reference TRBV2 and TRBJ1-6): EPEVTQTPSHQVTQMGQEVILRCVPISNHLYFYWYRQILGQKVEFLVSFYNNEISEKSEIFDDQFSVERPDGSNFTLKIRSTKLEDSAMYFCASSQQGAIGNSPLHFGNGTRLTVT.

This clonotype occurred a few times. CDR3 region: CASSGGLSGSEQYF. The CDR3 bases are TGCGCCAGCAGTGGTGGTCTGAGTGGAAGTGAGCAGTACTTC. The V call is TRBV10-1, the J call TRBJ2-7, with D unresolved. Germline CDR1 is WNHNN and CDR2 is SYGVQD (reference sequence). Trimming removed 4 bases from V and 7 bases from J, with 17 bases in between. This CDR3 contains 14 residues.

The sample holds a few counts of this clonotype. The chain links TRBV7-3 to TRBJ1-2; possible D gene TRBD1, 5 bases. V lost 3 bases and J lost 1, with 9 bases in between. Germline lookup yields CDR1 SGHTA and CDR2 FQGTGA. There are 14 residues in the CDR3. The CDR3 DNA follows: TGTGCCAGCAGCTTGGGACGGAATAACTATGGCTACACCTTC. Its translation is CASSLGRNNYGYTF. Looking up the rest from reference TRBV7-3 and TRBJ1-2 gives the full variable domain: GAGVSQTPSNKVTEKGKYVELRCDPISGHTALYWYRQSLGQGPEFLIYFQGTGAADDSGLPNDRFFAVRPEGSVSTLKIQRTERGDSAVYLCASSLGRNNYGYTFGSGTRLTVV.

V and J are TRBV5-6 and TRBJ2-5; 7 bases agree with TRBD2. Germline loops: CDR1 SGHDT, CDR2 YYEEEE. Trimming removed 5 bases from V and 0 bases from J; junction bases left unmatched: 4. The CDR3 spans 14 residues. CDR3 DNA: TGTGCCAGCAGATCTGCGGGGGACCAAGAGACCCAGTACTTC. Its translation: CASRSAGDQETQYF.

The chain links TRBV24-1 to TRBJ2-2; 10 bases are a match to TRBD2. CDR3 size: 15 residues. The trim removed 5 bases at V and 2 bases at J, leaving 1 base unmatched. The germline V gene has CDR1 KGHDR and CDR2 SFDVKD. CDR3 residues: CATSGTSGNTGELFF. In DNA, the CDR3 is TGTGCCACCAGTGGGACTAGCGGCAACACCGGGGAGCTGTTTTTT.

This clonotype occurred a few times. The gene calls are TRBV2 and TRBJ1-6; tentative D call: TRBD1 (6 bases). V lost 5 bases, J lost 5 bases, and 13 bases lay in between. This CDR3 has 15 residues. Germline V gene lookup returns CDR1 SNHLY and CDR2 FYNNEI. CDR3 sequence (DNA): TGTGCCAGCAGTTCGGCAGGGGTTGATAATTCACCCCTCCACTTT. Amino acid sequence: CASSSAGVDNSPLHF.

This clonotype was recorded a few times. The J gene is TRBJ2-5, the V gene TRBV2, with D possibly TRBD2 on 6 matching bases. This CDR3 is 13 amino acids long. Per germline, CDR1 SNHLY and CDR2 FYNNEI. V lost 7 bases, J lost 7 bases, and 16 bases lay in between. The CDR3 nucleotides are TGTGCCAGCATCTACCCCGGGGGTACGACCCAGTACTTC. This encodes CASIYPGGTTQYF.

In this sample, this clonotype turned up a few times. This rearrangement joins TRBV29-1 to TRBJ2-5, with TRBD2 matching over 10 bases. Losses at the gene ends were 4 bases for V and 2 bases for J; bases not matched to a gene: 10. The CDR3 runs to 16 residues. The germline V gene has CDR1 SQVTM and CDR2 ANQGSEA. The CDR3 protein is CSVVLSGGRRQETQYF. The CDR3, as DNA: TGCAGCGTTGTGCTTAGCGGGGGGCGGAGACAAGAGACCCAGTACTTC.

The chain couples TRBV29-1 to TRBJ1-2, with D possibly matching TRBD1 (6 bases). V dropped 0 bases and J dropped 0 bases, with 8 bases sitting between them. The CDR3 spans 14 residues. CDR1 and CDR2 (germline): SQVTM, ANQGSEA. The DNA for the CDR3 is TGCAGCGTTGAAGAGGACAGCGCTAACTATGGCTACACCTTC. Residues: CSVEEDSANYGYTF.

The chain is built from TRBV7-9 and TRBJ2-7; the match to TRBD2 covers 9 bases. Germline CDR1 SEHNR, CDR2 FQNEAQ (reference sequence). The CDR3 spans 14 residues. With V trimmed by 1 base and J by 4 bases, 2 bases remained unmatched. In DNA, the CDR3 is TGTGCCAGCAGCTTAGTGGGACTAGCTTACGAGCAGTACTTC. It translates to CASSLVGLAYEQYF. The whole variable domain, remainder taken from reference TRBV7-9 and TRBJ2-7, is DTGVSQNPRHKITKRGQNVTFRCDPISEHNRLYWYRQTLGQGPEFLTYFQNEAQLEKSRLLSDRFSAERPKGSFSTLEIQRTEQGDSAMYLCASSLVGLAYEQYFGPGTRLTVT.

Many counts were recorded for this clonotype. The rearrangement links TRBV15 to TRBJ1-4; D unresolved. The CDR3 extends over 15 amino acids. CDR1 LNHNV and CDR2 YYDKDF come from the germline V gene (reference sequence). Trimming took 4 bases from V and 7 from J, leaving 16 bases between them. Here the CDR3 reads CATSTGFRSREKLFF. The CDR3 DNA follows: TGTGCCACCAGCACAGGATTTCGTTCGCGTGAAAAACTGTTTTTT.

V and J are TRBV4-1 and TRBJ1-2; 11 positions match TRBD1. The length of the CDR3 is 13 residues. Trimming took 4 bases from V and 8 from J; bases not matched to a gene: 3. Germline CDR1 reads MGHRA; CDR2 reads YSYEKL. CDR3 DNA: TGCGCCAGCAGCCTGGACAGGGGGCAGGGCTACACCTTC. Translation gives CASSLDRGQGYTF.

In DNA, the CDR3 is TGCGCCAGCAGCTTCGGAGATTCTGGAAACACCATATATTTT. Protein product: CASSFGDSGNTIYF. V usage is TRBV5-1 and J usage is TRBJ1-3; D remains ambiguous. Trimming cost V 2 bases and J 1 base, with 7 bases left between them. Looked up from germline, CDR1 is SGHRS and CDR2 is YFSETQ. CDR3 length equals 14 residues.

The genes are TRBV6-9 and TRBJ1-1; D remains unclear. Per the germline V gene, CDR1 is MNHGY and CDR2 is SVAAGI. The V and J ends lost 3 bases and 4 bases respectively, with 9 bases between them. The CDR3 length is 13 residues. CDR3 residues: CASSYSDLTEAFF. CDR3 nucleotide sequence: TGTGCCAGCAGTTACTCGGATCTCACTGAAGCTTTCTTT.

This clonotype was recorded many times. The rearrangement joins TRBV10-3 to TRBJ1-2; D not certain. V was shortened by 3 bases and J by 2 bases, with 7 bases between the two germline ends. Germline loops: CDR1 ENHRY, CDR2 SYGVKD. The CDR3 loop spans 13 amino acids. CDR3 DNA: TGTGCCATCAGTGACCGAGGGAACTATGGCTACACCTTC. Protein sequence: CAISDRGNYGYTF.

This clonotype was found many times. The V call is TRBV7-2, the J call TRBJ1-1; TRBD1 matches 8 bases. From germline, CDR1 is SGHTA and CDR2 FQGNSA. V gave up 1 base and J gave up 9 bases; unmatched junction bases: 1. The CDR3 runs to 12 residues. The CDR3 sequence is CASSLGQGQAFF. CDR3 nucleotide sequence: TGTGCCAGCAGCTTAGGACAGGGGCAAGCTTTCTTT.

The chain links TRBV7-2 to TRBJ2-2; D not certain. The V end was cut by 3 bases, the J end by 5 bases, with 16 bases between. Germline V gene lookup returns CDR1 SGHTA and CDR2 FQGNSA. The CDR3 covers 16 residues. The CDR3 region has the DNA TGTGCCAGCAGCTTTGGTGTGGGTGTGATTACCGGGGAGCTGTTTTTT. It codes for CASSFGVGVITGELFF.

This rearrangement joins TRBV7-3 to TRBJ1-1, with a weak D call TRBD1 (6 bases). Germline values: CDR1 SGHTA, CDR2 FQGTGA. The CDR3 is 14 amino acids. Trimming removed 3 bases from V and 6 bases from J, with 14 bases in between. Written as DNA, the CDR3 is TGTGCCAGCAGCTTTAAGGGGGGGGCAGCTGAAGCTTTCTTT. This codes for CASSFKGGAAEAFF.

The rearrangement joins TRBV12-3 or TRBV12-4 to TRBJ2-7, with 10 bases aligning to TRBD1. Losses at the gene ends were 6 bases for V and 7 bases for J; bases not matched to a gene: 9. CDR3 length: 14 amino acids. This CDR3 reads CASRLGTGVWEQYF. CDR3 nucleotide sequence: TGTGCCAGCAGGCTCGGGACAGGGGTATGGGAGCAGTACTTC.

The chain has TRBV2 and TRBJ2-7, with D unresolved. The V end was cut by 0 bases, the J end by 2 bases, with 8 bases between. The germline V gene encodes CDR1 SNHLY and CDR2 FYNNEI. This CDR3 comprises 14 residues. CDR3 residues: CASSEALPPYEQYF. CDR3 in DNA: TGTGCCAGCAGTGAAGCGCTACCCCCCTACGAGCAGTACTTC.

In its sample, this clonotype was seen a few times. The V call is TRBV9, the J call TRBJ2-7; D assignment may be TRBD1 or TRBD2 (5 bases each). Germline CDR1 SGDLS, CDR2 YYNGEE. Trimming left V 4 bases short and J 3 bases short, with 17 bases between. The CDR3 covers 15 residues. The CDR3 DNA reads TGTGCCAGCAGCCCCCCCGGGACCGGACGCTACGAGCAGTACTTC. Amino acid sequence: CASSPPGTGRYEQYF.

This clonotype showed up just a few times. V gene TRBV14 combines with J gene TRBJ1-1; a possible D gene is TRBD1 (5 bases). Trimming took off 1 base at V and 5 bases at J, with 14 bases between the two ends. The length of the CDR3 is 15 residues. Per germline, CDR1 SGHDN and CDR2 FVKESK. The CDR3 is CASSQVAGSATEAFF. The CDR3 coding sequence is TGTGCCAGCAGCCAAGTAGCAGGGAGTGCGACTGAAGCTTTCTTT.